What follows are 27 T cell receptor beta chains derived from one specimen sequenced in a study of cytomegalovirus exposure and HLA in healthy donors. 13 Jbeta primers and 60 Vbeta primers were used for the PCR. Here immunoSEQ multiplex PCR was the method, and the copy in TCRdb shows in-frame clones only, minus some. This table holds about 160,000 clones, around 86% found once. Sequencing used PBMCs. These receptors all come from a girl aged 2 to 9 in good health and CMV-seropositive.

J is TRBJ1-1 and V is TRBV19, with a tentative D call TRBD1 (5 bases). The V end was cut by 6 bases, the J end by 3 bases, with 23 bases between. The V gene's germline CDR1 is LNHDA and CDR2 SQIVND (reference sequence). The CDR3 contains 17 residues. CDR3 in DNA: TGTGCCAGTAGACCCCGGGGGGGGATTAGGAAGGACACTGAAGCTTTCTTT. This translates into CASRPRGGIRKDTEAFF.

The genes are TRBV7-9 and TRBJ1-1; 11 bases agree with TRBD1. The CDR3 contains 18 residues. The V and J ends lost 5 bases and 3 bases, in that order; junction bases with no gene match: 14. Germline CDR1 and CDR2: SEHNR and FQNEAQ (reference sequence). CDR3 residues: CASSPRDRGMRRDTEAFF. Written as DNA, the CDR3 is TGTGCCAGCAGCCCCCGGGACAGGGGGATGAGGCGGGACACTGAAGCTTTCTTT.

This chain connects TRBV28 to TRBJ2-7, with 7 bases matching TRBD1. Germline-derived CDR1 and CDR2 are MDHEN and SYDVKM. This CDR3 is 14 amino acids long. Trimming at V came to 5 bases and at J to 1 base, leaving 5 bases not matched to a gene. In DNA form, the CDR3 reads TGTGCCAGCAGTGCCCCGACAGGGTCCTACGAGCAGTACTTC. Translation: CASSAPTGSYEQYF.

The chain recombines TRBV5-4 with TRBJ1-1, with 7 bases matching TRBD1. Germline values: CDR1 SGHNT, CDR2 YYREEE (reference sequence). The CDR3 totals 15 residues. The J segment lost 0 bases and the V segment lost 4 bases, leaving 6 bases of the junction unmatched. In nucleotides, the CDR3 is TGTGCCAGCAGCGCAGGAGGGACAGTGAACACTGAAGCTTTCTTT. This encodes CASSAGGTVNTEAFF.

The CDR3 region is CASSLNAGDEKLFF. In DNA form, the CDR3 reads TGTGCCAGCAGTTTGAATGCAGGGGATGAAAAACTGTTTTTT. This chain uses TRBV27 with TRBJ1-4; possibly TRBD1 for D (6 bases). Germline V CDR1 and CDR2: MNHEY, SMNVEV (reference sequence). V lost 3 bases and J 6 bases, leaving 11 bases between the germline ends. The CDR3 is 14 residues long.

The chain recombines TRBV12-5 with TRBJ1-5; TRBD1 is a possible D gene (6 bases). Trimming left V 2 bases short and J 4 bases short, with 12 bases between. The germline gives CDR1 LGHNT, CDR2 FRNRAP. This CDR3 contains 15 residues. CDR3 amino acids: CASGLPRQVNQPQHF. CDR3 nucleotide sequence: TGTGCTAGTGGTTTGCCCCGACAGGTTAATCAGCCCCAGCATTTT.

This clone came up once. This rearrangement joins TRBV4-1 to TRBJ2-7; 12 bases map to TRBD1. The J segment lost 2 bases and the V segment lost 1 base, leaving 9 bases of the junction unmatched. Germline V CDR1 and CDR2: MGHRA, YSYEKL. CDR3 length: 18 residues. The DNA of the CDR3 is TGCGCCAGCAGCCAAGGAGGGACAGGGGGCGTTACTACCTACGAGCAGTACTTC. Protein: CASSQGGTGGVTTYEQYF.

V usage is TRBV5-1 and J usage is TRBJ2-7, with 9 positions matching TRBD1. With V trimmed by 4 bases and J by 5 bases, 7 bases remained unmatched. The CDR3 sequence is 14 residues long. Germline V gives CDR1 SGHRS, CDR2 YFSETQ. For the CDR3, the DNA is TGCGCCAGCAGCCAGGACAGGGGAGTAAACGAGCAGTACTTC. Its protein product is CASSQDRGVNEQYF.

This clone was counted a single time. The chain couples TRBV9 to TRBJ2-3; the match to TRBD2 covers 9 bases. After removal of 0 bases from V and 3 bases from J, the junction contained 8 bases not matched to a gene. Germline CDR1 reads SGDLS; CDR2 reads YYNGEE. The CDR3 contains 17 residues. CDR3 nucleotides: TGTGCCAGCAGCGTAGGAATAGCGGGAGTATTTACAGATACGCAGTATTTT. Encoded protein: CASSVGIAGVFTDTQYF.

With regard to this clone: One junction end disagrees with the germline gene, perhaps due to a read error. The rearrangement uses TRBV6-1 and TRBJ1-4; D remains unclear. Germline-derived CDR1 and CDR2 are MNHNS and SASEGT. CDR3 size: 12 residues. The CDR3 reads CASSELTGSPLF. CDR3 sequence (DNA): TGTGCCAGCAGTGAATTGACGGGGAGCCCCCTTTTT.

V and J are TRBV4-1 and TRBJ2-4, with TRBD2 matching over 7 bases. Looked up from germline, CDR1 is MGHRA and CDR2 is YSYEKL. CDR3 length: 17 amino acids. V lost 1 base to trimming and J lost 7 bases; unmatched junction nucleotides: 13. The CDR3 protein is CASSQGLRTSGGNIQYF. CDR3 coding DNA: TGCGCCAGCAGCCAAGGTCTCCGGACTAGTGGGGGGAACATTCAGTACTTC.

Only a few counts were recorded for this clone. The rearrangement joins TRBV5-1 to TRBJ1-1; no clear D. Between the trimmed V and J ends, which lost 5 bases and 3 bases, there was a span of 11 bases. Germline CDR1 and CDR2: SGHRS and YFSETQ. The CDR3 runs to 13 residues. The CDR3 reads CASRSGRHTEAFF. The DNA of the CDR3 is TGCGCCAGCAGATCCGGGAGACACACTGAAGCTTTCTTT.

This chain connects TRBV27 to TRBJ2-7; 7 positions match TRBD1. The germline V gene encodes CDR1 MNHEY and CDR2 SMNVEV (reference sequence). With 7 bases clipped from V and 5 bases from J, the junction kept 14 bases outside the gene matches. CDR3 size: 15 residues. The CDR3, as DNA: TGTGCCAGCACTCCAGTCGGAAGGGGGCGGCACGAGCAGTACTTC. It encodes CASTPVGRGRHEQYF.

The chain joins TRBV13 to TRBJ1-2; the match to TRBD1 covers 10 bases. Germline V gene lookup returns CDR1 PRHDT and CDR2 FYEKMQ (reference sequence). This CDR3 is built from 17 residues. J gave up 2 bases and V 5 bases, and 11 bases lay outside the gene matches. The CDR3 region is CASSPRDRGSINYGYTF. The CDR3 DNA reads TGTGCCAGCAGCCCCCGGGACAGGGGTTCTATAAACTATGGCTACACCTTC.

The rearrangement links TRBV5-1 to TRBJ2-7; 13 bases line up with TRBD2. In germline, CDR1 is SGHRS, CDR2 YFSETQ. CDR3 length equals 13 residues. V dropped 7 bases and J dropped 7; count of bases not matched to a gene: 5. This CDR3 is CASRGLAGAEQYF. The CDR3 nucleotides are TGCGCCAGCCGAGGACTAGCGGGAGCGGAGCAGTACTTC.

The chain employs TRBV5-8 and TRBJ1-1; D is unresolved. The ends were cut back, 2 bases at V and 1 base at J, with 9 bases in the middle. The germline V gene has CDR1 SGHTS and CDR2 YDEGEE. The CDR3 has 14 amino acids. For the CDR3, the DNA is TGTGCCAGCAGCTTTCTGACTAAGAACACTGAAGCTTTCTTT. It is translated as CASSFLTKNTEAFF.

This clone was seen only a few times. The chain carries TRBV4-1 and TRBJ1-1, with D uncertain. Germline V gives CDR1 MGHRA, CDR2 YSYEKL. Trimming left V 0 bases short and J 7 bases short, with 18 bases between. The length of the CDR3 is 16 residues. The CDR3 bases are TGCGCCAGCAGCCAAGATTTTAGGCGGGGAGATGATGAAGCTTTCTTT. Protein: CASSQDFRRGDDEAFF.

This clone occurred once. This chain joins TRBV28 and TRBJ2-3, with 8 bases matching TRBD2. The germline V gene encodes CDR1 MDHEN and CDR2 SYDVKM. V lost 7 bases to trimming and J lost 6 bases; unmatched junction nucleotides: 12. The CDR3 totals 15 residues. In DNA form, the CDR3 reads TGTGCCAGCACCCTGGGGAGCGGGAGAAGGGATACGCAGTATTTT. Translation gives CASTLGSGRRDTQYF.

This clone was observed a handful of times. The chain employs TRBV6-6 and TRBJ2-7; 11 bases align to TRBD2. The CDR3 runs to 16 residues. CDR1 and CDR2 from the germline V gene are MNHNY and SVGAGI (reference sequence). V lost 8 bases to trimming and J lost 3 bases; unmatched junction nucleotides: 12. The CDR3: CASERAHSGRGYEQYF. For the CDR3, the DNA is TGTGCCAGCGAGAGGGCCCATAGCGGGAGGGGCTACGAGCAGTACTTC.

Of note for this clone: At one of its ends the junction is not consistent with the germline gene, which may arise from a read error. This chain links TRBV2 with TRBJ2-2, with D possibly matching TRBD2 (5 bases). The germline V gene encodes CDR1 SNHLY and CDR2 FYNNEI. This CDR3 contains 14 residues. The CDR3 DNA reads TGTGCCAGCATGGGCACGGGGAACGCCGGGGAGCTGTTTTTT. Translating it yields CASMGTGNAGELFF.

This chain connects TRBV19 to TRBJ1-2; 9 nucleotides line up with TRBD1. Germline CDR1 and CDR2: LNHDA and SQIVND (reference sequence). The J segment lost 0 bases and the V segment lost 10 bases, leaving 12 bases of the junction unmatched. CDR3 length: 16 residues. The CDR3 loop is CANSSTGGESNYGYTF. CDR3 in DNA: TGTGCCAACAGTAGTACAGGGGGCGAATCTAACTATGGCTACACCTTC.

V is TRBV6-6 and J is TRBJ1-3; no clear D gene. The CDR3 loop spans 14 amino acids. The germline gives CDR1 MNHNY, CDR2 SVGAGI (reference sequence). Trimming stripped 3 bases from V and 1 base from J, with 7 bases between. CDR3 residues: CASSYTQSGNTIYF. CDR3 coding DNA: TGTGCCAGCAGTTATACCCAGTCTGGAAACACCATATATTTT.

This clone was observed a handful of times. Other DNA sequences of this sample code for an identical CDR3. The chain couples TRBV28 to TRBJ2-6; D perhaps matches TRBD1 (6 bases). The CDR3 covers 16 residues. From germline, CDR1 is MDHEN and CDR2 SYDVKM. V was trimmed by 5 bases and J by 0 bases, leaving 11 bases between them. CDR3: CASSPGQPSGANVLTF. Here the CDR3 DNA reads TGTGCCAGCAGTCCAGGACAGCCCTCTGGGGCCAACGTCCTGACTTTC.

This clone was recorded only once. The CDR3 spells CASSTRLAGGGHRYEQYF. The CDR3 DNA reads as TGTGCCAGCAGCACCCGACTAGCGGGAGGAGGGCATAGGTACGAGCAGTACTTC. The genes are TRBV13 and TRBJ2-7; 13 bases match TRBD2. This CDR3 contains 18 residues. Germline loops: CDR1 PRHDT, CDR2 FYEKMQ (reference sequence). The V gene end was trimmed by 5 bases and the J gene end by 4 bases; junction bases not matched to a gene: 14.

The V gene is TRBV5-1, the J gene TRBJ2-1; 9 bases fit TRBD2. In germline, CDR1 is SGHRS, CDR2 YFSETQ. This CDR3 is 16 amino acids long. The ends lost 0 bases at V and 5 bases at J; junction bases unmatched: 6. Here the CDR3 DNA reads TGCGCCAGCAGCTTGGAATGGCTAGCGGGAAACAATGAGCAGTTCTTC. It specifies CASSLEWLAGNNEQFF.

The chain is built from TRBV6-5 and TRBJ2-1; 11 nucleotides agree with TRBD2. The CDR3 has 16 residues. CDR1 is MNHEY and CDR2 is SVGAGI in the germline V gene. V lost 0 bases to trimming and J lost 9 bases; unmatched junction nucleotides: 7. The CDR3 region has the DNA TGTGCCAGCAGTTACTCGGTAGCTAGCGGGAGGTCTGAGCAGTTCTTC. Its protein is CASSYSVASGRSEQFF.

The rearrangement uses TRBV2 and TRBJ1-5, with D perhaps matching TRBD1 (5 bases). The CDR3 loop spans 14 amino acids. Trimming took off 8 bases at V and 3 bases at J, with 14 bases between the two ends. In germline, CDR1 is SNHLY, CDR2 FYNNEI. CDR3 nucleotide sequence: TGTGCCAGCGGGGCTCGGCGGATCAATCAGCCCCAGCATTTT. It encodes CASGARRINQPQHF.